This TCR beta chain appears in the sequencing data of a study of cytomegalovirus exposure and HLA in healthy donors. Sequencing used immunoSEQ multiplex PCR; TCRdb keeps in-frame clones, though not all of them. The sample consists of some 130,000 clones, approximately 80% of them appearing once. Germline V lookup: CDR1 SGHAT, CDR2 FQNNGV. CDR3 length equals 15 residues. The V and J ends lost 3 bases and 5 bases respectively, with 16 bases between them. This TCR was sampled from a man aged 25-40 years in good health and CMV-seropositive. Sequenced material: PBMCs. The gene calls are TRBV11-2 and TRBJ1-1; D gene unclear. The CDR3 nucleotides are TGTGCCAGCAGCTTGGACTTTGGAAGACGAACTGAAGCTTTCTTT. Its translation is CASSLDFGRRTEAFF.